The entry below describes one T cell receptor (beta chain). In its sample, this clonotype was seen many times. Its antigen is unknown. Per-base qualities were not stored, and no clone one base away is much larger. Libraries were constructed by RACE. Sequenced using a NextSeq 500. During library preparation, unique molecular identifiers were attached to individual cDNA molecules so that TCRs could be counted quantitatively and reproducibly. Each blood RNA sample was used to sequence both TCR alpha and TCR beta chains. The paper's processing steps were these. A median of approximately 96,000 TCRs per sample was observed, with a range of roughly 20,000 to 750,000. The Decombinator software suite was used to annotate V, J and CDR3 in the TCR reads. Every sample was subsampled to the same number of TCRs (28,000) for the PS versus PT1 abundance plots. Expanded TCRs were defined as absent before sensitization and observed at least eight times at the 2-week time point. Using fastp at Q25 and MiXCR, TCRdb reprocessed the public reads and kept productive beta chains. For every CDR3 protein sequence, its rows merge into one entry that carries the most common genes and DNA. In this record, the V and J calls reflect TCRdb's handling and not the investigators' own analysis. This sample comprises 50,000 or so distinct CDR3 sequences, 9.3% of them detected only once. The leading ten clones occupy 4% to 5.5% of the sample.

Trimming at the junction amounts to 5 bases on V and 5 bases on J, and the germline ends lie 15 bases apart. CDR1 and CDR2, looked up from the germline V gene (reference sequence), are PRHDT and FYEKMQ. Its CDR3 holds 15 amino acids, cysteine through phenylalanine. Only the CDR3 part of the read is kept: 45 bases, read in frame from the first base. This entry belongs to a study of human T cells and chemical hapten exposure (dated by TCRdb to about 2021). Turning to the overall study: For sensitization, 2% DPC in acetone was applied to a roughly 2 cm by roughly 2 cm area of upper inner arm skin. Patients additionally received weekly therapeutic DPC doses to the scalp throughout the approximately 25-week study period. Patch testing was done on the upper back using Finn chambers containing 0.01% DPC, and results were scored after 6 days according to International Contact Dermatitis Research Group standards. Alopecia areata with under or over 50% scalp involvement, alopecia totalis and alopecia universalis were represented in the patient cohort, which was mostly female. Libraries were pooled for sequencing, and per-sample TCR yields varied mainly because of small differences in library volumes within the pool. Peripheral blood TCR repertoire changes were tracked in vivo in alopecia patients during primary and secondary sensitization to the hapten diphenylcyclopropenone (DPC). Blood was sampled from patients pre-sensitization (week 0) and at 2, 6 and about 24 weeks after DPC sensitization. Some 29 alopecia patients gave blood for TCR sequencing at one to four time points (pre-sensitization, 2, 6 and 24 weeks). What the research found in general, with its limitations: Compared with pre-sensitization or healthy control sets, expanded TCRs formed significantly more large CDR3 similarity clusters, which is consistent with antigen-driven responses. Repeated subsampling changed both the strength of the expansion versus patch-test correlation and the threshold at which that correlation became significant. No change with DPC sensitization was found in the number of TCRs above 1 in 1000 frequency, and no evidence of global repertoire structure alterations was found. All patients had alopecia, a presumed autoimmune disease, so their immune response might differ from that of healthy individuals. Patch test score was positively correlated with the number of PT1 expanded TCRs, with significance at thresholds 8, 16 and 32 but not at 4.

The intended sense of this specimen's time point label: patch test 1, 2 weeks after DPC sensitization. Sample treatment or condition, as interpreted from the label and publication: therapeutic diphenylcyclopropenone sensitization with weekly scalp DPC. Blood at each patch-test visit was drawn before the patch test was applied. Patients were considered eligible if aged 18 to 70, diagnosed with alopecia and deemed suitable for DPC therapy, and patients were excluded if pregnant. Total RNA was isolated from unfractionated whole blood collected in Tempus Blood RNA tubes. This receptor chain uses TRBV13 and TRBJ2-2; the D gene lacks a confident call. This specimen was whole blood, taken in connection with sensitization to the hapten diphenylcyclopropenone (DPC). The sequence came from a woman aged 45-60 years with alopecia areata. Some clones in this sample may be carry-over from other donors' samples. The DNA sequence is TGTGCCAGCAGCGCCCAGTCCTTGGGGACCGGGGAGCTGTTTTTT. Translated, this gives CASSAQSLGTGELFF.